This T cell receptor (beta chain) comes out of a study of blood T cells in healthy people across ages. Study-level background: In model experiments, template switching was able to capture about one barcoded beta molecule for every two T cells that were present.

Germline values: CDR1 SGHDT, CDR2 YYEEEE. This CDR3 spans 17 amino acids. J lost 3 bases, V lost 3 bases, and 13 bases had no gene match. Regarding the study as a whole: Naive T cell percentage and TCR beta diversity correlated strongly. Naive and antigen-experienced cells could not be conclusively compared, given unsorted PBMCs. The study lacked donor CMV status, which possibly confounded expanded clonotype changes.

It was with a sample-barcoded 5' primer and a J-beta primer mix that a second PCR of roughly 7 to 12 cycles was run. TCRdb re-derived calls from the 5' RACE reads in MiXCR, one entry per CDR3 protein. There are over 550,000 distinct CDR3 sequences in the sample; less than 35% occur only once, and more than 15% lies in the top ten. This clonotype has at least ten counts. Its antigen is still unknown. This receptor was obtained from a woman aged 80 or over in good health. The chain is built from TRBV5-6 and TRBJ2-3; 7 bases fit TRBD1. The sequencing input was blood. CDR3 DNA: TGTGCCAGCAGCTCGTTGCGGGCAGGGGGTGTAACAGATACGCAGTATTTT. The encoded protein is CASSSLRAGGVTDTQYF.